This T cell receptor beta chain was identified during a study of T cell responses to AZD1222 COVID-19 vaccine. The assay was immunoSEQ multiplex PCR, and TCRdb's table has in-frame clones only and misses some. The table has around 140,000 clones, roughly 88% seen once; the top ten hold approximately 5.1%. On this clone itself: Its antigen is unidentified.

The study, taken as a whole, reports: Within unmutated variant regions lay the reported targets of nearly half of spike-specific TCRs. Most donors were white British and more were female, and clonal diversity was possibly underestimated. Just five or six AZD1222 recipients were seropositive at baseline.

CDR1 and CDR2 (germline): MDHEN, SYDVKM. V gave up 6 bases and J gave up 1 base, with 15 bases separating them. This CDR3 has 15 residues. V usage is TRBV28 and J usage is TRBJ1-1; D is possibly TRBD1 (5 bases). This clonotype originated in an adult who received the MenACWY meningococcal vaccine as a control. The starting material was peripheral blood, obtained 28 days after the second dose of the MenACWY control vaccine. The CDR3 region is CASRRFDRRNTEAFF. The CDR3 nucleotides read TGTGCCAGCAGACGATTCGACAGACGGAACACTGAAGCTTTCTTT. Combining the CDR3 with reference TRBV28 and TRBJ1-1 gives the whole variable domain DVKVTQSSRYLVKRTGEKVFLECVQDMDHENMFWYRQDPGLGLRLIYFSYDVKMKEKGDIPEGYSVSREKKERFSLILESASTNQTSMYLCASRRFDRRNTEAFFGQGTRLTVV.